This T cell receptor (beta chain) was sequenced in a study of early T cells in non-severe SARS-CoV-2 infection. Overall study: Alpha and beta chains were unpaired, from unsorted whole-blood bulk RNA.

There are many counts of this clonotype. V dropped 6 bases and J dropped 4 bases, with 9 bases sitting between them. CDR1 and CDR2 (germline): MDHEN, SYDVKM. This CDR3 spans 12 amino acids. One entry per CDR3 protein results from TCRdb running MiXCR on the 5' RACE reads. The table records about 87,000 distinct CDR3 sequences, around 15% of them present only once. V and J are TRBV28 and TRBJ1-1, with unresolved D. Sequencing was done on a sample of whole blood. The receptor comes from an adult who was a healthcare worker with PCR-confirmed SARS-CoV-2 infection or an uninfected control (not recorded which). The CDR3 sequence: CASRTMATEAFF. The CDR3 DNA reads as TGTGCCAGCAGAACAATGGCCACTGAAGCTTTCTTT.